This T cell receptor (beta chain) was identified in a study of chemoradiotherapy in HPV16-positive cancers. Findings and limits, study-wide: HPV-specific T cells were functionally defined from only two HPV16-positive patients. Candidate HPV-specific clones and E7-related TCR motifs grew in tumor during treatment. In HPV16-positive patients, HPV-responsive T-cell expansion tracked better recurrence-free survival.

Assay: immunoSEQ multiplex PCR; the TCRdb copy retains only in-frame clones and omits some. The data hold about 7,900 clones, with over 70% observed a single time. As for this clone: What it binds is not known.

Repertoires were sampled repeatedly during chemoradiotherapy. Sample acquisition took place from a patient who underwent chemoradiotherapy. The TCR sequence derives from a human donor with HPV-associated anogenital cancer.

CDR3 coding DNA: TGTGCCAGCAGCTTGGCTGCGAACACCGGGGAGCTGTTTTTT. It translates to CASSLAANTGELFF. This chain links TRBV5-5 with TRBJ2-2; unclear D gene. The germline CDR1 and CDR2 sequences are SGHKS and YYEKEE (reference sequence). This CDR3 has 14 amino acids. The V and J ends lost 0 bases and 0 bases respectively, with 3 bases between them.